One TCR beta chain is described in this entry. Its antigen remains unidentified. Clones were read by immunoSEQ multiplex PCR, and TCRdb kept only the in-frame ones, dropping some. The table lists 75,000 to 100,000 clones, almost 90% of them singletons, with approximately 27% in the top ten. Losses at the gene ends were 5 bases for V and 5 bases for J; bases not matched to a gene: 13. The CDR3 is 16 amino acids. Germline V gives CDR1 SGHAT, CDR2 FQNNGV. This entry comes from a study of T cell responses to AZD1222 COVID-19 vaccine. Study summary: Pooling of second doses given at about 4 or about 12 weeks was done.

Study observations and caveats: Vaccine-associated CD4 TCRs ranged over spike, dominating at 160-218 and 743-854. Clonal diversity may have been underestimated, and the donors were mostly white British, with more females than males. A rise in Spike-specific TCR breadth and depth followed two AZD1222 doses.

This TCR was recovered from an adult in good health. The rearrangement joins TRBV11-2 to TRBJ2-3, with 7 nucleotides matching TRBD1. The sequencing here drew on peripheral blood, taken on day 0 of AZD1222 vaccination. CDR3 DNA: TGTGCCAGCAGCCTGACAGGGTCTCGTATAGGAGATACGCAGTATTTT. It yields the protein CASSLTGSRIGDTQYF.